This T cell receptor beta chain was observed in a study of blood T cell repertoires in COVID-19. Overall study: The origin of the acute and convalescent COVID-19 samples was the United States, Italy and Spain. T cells, B-cell-depleted T cells, or PBMCs provided the cDNA or gDNA that served as material.

Individuals drawn from approximately 22 US areas were about 18 to 100 years old. Assignment of participants to cohorts was predicated upon participant-reported clinical history. TCRdb's copy holds only in-frame clones and misses some; the assay was immunoSEQ multiplex PCR. The top ten clones hold roughly 4.3% of a sample with around 300,000 clones, 90% of them seen once. The sequence was collected from a woman between 18 and 29 years old with acute COVID-19. Sequencing was performed on PBMCs or T cells enriched from blood (not recorded which).

The CDR3 region is CASSDGTSGVNEQFF. CDR3 sequence (DNA): TGTGCCAGCAGCGACGGGACTAGCGGAGTCAATGAGCAGTTCTTC. The rearrangement links TRBV6-5 to TRBJ2-1, with TRBD2 matching over 11 bases. V dropped 6 bases and J dropped 6; count of bases not matched to a gene: 7. The CDR3 covers 15 residues. The germline V gene has CDR1 MNHEY and CDR2 SVGAGI.